These 17 T cell receptor beta chains were sequenced from one sample in a study of blood T cell repertoires in COVID-19. Assay: immunoSEQ multiplex PCR; the TCRdb copy retains only in-frame clones and omits some. The repertoire holds about 210,000 clones, approximately 90% seen once, with about a tenth in the top ten. The sequenced sample consisted of PBMCs or T cells enriched from blood (not recorded which). The receptors come from a man younger than 30 with acute COVID-19.

A single count supports this clone. The J gene is TRBJ2-2, the V gene TRBV9; tentative D call: TRBD2 (6 bases). CDR3 size: 16 residues. The germline V and J ends were trimmed by 4 bases and 4 bases, with 17 bases remaining between them. The germline V gene has CDR1 SGDLS and CDR2 YYNGEE. The DNA of the CDR3 is TGTGCCAGCAGCCGGGAACTAGCTGGGGCCACCGGGGAGCTGTTTTTT. Protein sequence: CASSRELAGATGELFF.

The chain joins TRBV29-1 to TRBJ2-7, with 9 nucleotides matching TRBD1. V lost 7 bases and J lost 5; bases outside the gene matches: 24. The CDR3 is 18 amino acids. Germline CDR1 is SQVTM and CDR2 is ANQGSEA. Written as DNA, the CDR3 is TGCAGCGCCTCCGGGGGACAGGGTCCGGTAGAGGGCTATAACGAGCAGTACTTC. This codes for CSASGGQGPVEGYNEQYF.

This clone was found once. The chain uses TRBV2 and TRBJ2-1; the match to TRBD1 covers 8 bases. V was pared by 3 bases and J by 0 bases, with 4 bases of the junction left unmatched. CDR1 is SNHLY and CDR2 is FYNNEI in the germline V gene. CDR3 length: 16 residues. CDR3 DNA sequence: TGTGCCAGCAGTGAGGTCAGGGGGCTCTCCTACAATGAGCAGTTCTTC. This gives the protein CASSEVRGLSYNEQFF.

J is TRBJ2-7 and V is TRBV5-1; 9 positions match TRBD1. The CDR3 runs to 13 residues. Losses at the gene ends were 3 bases for V and 5 bases for J; bases not matched to a gene: 3. The germline CDR1 and CDR2 sequences are SGHRS and YFSETQ. The CDR3 DNA sequence: TGCGCCAGCAGCTGGGGACAGGGCGACGAGCAGTACTTC. Protein product: CASSWGQGDEQYF.

The gene calls are TRBV7-2 and TRBJ2-1; D gene ambiguous. Germline V CDR1 and CDR2: SGHTA, FQGNSA. V was pared by 2 bases and J by 12 bases, with 17 bases between. The CDR3 is 14 residues long. CDR3 sequence reads: CASSLFLGLRGQFF. The CDR3 bases are TGTGCCAGCAGCTTATTTCTGGGTTTGAGAGGGCAGTTCTTC.

The chain is built from TRBV28 and TRBJ2-7; D ambiguous. V was clipped by 6 bases and J by 3 bases, with 15 bases between them. The CDR3 runs to 14 residues. Germline V CDR1 and CDR2: MDHEN, SYDVKM. In nucleotides, the CDR3 is TGTGCCAGCAGCCCTAGTGGCCAGCTCTACGAGCAGTACTTC. The encoded protein is CASSPSGQLYEQYF.

V and J are TRBV28 and TRBJ2-7; the D is unclear. The CDR3 is 15 residues long. In germline, CDR1 is MDHEN, CDR2 SYDVKM. V was cut by 6 bases and J by 1 base, with 16 bases left in between. The CDR3 reads CASSPSRWRSYEQYF. For the CDR3, the DNA is TGTGCCAGCAGCCCCTCGCGGTGGCGGTCCTACGAGCAGTACTTC.

The chain joins TRBV4-2 to TRBJ2-1; a weak D match, TRBD2 (5 bases). CDR1 and CDR2 from the germline V gene are LGHNA and YNFKEQ. The CDR3 has 13 residues. Trimming cost V 0 bases and J 10 bases, with 10 bases left between them. CDR3: CASSQDLWEEQFF. The CDR3, as DNA: TGTGCCAGCAGCCAAGATCTCTGGGAGGAGCAGTTCTTC.

The chain links TRBV30 to TRBJ2-1; 10 bases fit TRBD2. J lost 6 bases, V lost 0 bases, and 2 bases had no gene match. CDR3 length: 14 residues. From germline, CDR1 is GTSNPN and CDR2 SVGIG (reference sequence). The DNA of the CDR3 is TGTGCCTGGAGTGTAGCGGGAGGGCCCAATGAGCAGTTCTTC. This encodes CAWSVAGGPNEQFF.

The genes are TRBV5-4 and TRBJ2-5; D remains unclear. The V gene lost 0 bases and the J gene lost 1 base, with 4 bases spanning the gap. The CDR3 consists of 13 residues. Germline-derived CDR1 and CDR2 are SGHNT and YYREEE (reference sequence). The CDR3: CASSLGGQETQYF. The CDR3 DNA reads as TGTGCCAGCAGCTTGGGAGGCCAAGAGACCCAGTACTTC. The full variable domain, its missing parts supplied by reference TRBV5-4 and TRBJ2-5, is ETGVTQSPTHLIKTRGQQVTLRCSSQSGHNTVSWYQQALGQGPQFIFQYYREEENGRGNFPPRFSGLQFPNYSSELNVNALELDDSALYLCASSLGGQETQYFGPGTRLLVL.

The chain is built from TRBV28 and TRBJ1-2, with no clear D. The CDR3 runs 13 residues. Germline V gives CDR1 MDHEN, CDR2 SYDVKM. Between the trimmed V and J ends, which lost 10 bases and 2 bases, there was a span of 14 bases. The CDR3 DNA reads as TGTGCCATAGAAGGCAGGTCGAACTATGGCTACACCTTC. It is translated as CAIEGRSNYGYTF.

V and J are TRBV5-4 and TRBJ1-3; maybe TRBD1 (6 bases). Germline lookup yields CDR1 SGHNT and CDR2 YYREEE (reference sequence). Trimming removed 0 bases from V and 0 bases from J, with 13 bases in between. The CDR3 extends over 17 amino acids. DNA for the CDR3: TGTGCCAGCAGCTTGGACAGGGAAGGGGCCTCTGGAAACACCATATATTTT. Amino acids: CASSLDREGASGNTIYF.

The chain couples TRBV6-2 or TRBV6-3 to TRBJ2-7, with D possibly TRBD1 on 6 matching bases. Trimming pared 4 bases from V and 2 bases from J, leaving 15 bases between. The CDR3 spans 15 residues. Looked up from germline, CDR1 is MNHEY and CDR2 is SVGEGT. DNA for the CDR3: TGTGCCAGCAGTTTAAACAGGGAAGGCACCTACGAGCAGTACTTC. This gives the protein CASSLNREGTYEQYF.

The V and J genes are TRBV28 and TRBJ1-5, with TRBD1 as a possible D gene (5 bases). The germline V gene encodes CDR1 MDHEN and CDR2 SYDVKM. The CDR3 totals 16 residues. V was clipped by 4 bases and J by 7 bases, with 20 bases between them. CDR3 protein: CASSSGGGSYVQPQHF. CDR3 DNA: TGTGCCAGCAGTTCTGGGGGGGGTTCGTATGTGCAGCCCCAGCATTTT.

The chain carries TRBV9 and TRBJ1-1; D unclear. This CDR3 has 14 amino acids. Trimming pared 3 bases from V and 0 bases from J, leaving 9 bases between. Germline CDR1 SGDLS, CDR2 YYNGEE. CDR3 residues: CASSEQTLNTEAFF. CDR3 DNA sequence: TGTGCCAGCAGCGAACAAACACTGAACACTGAAGCTTTCTTT.

The gene calls are TRBV4-1 and TRBJ2-7; TRBD2 is a possible D gene (5 bases). CDR1 and CDR2 from the germline V gene are MGHRA and YSYEKL. The germline V and J ends were trimmed by 1 base and 0 bases, with 16 bases remaining between them. This CDR3 has 17 amino acids. DNA for the CDR3: TGCGCCAGCAGCCAAGTTCAGCTGGCGGGCCCCTCCTACGAGCAGTACTTC. It specifies CASSQVQLAGPSYEQYF.

The chain carries TRBV27 and TRBJ1-2; the D gene is possibly TRBD1 (6 bases). The CDR3 consists of 15 residues. Germline V CDR1 and CDR2: MNHEY, SMNVEV (reference sequence). Deletions cut 4 bases from V and 9 bases from J, with 21 bases between. CDR3: CASSSGQPGESRYTF. CDR3 nucleotide sequence: TGTGCCAGCAGTTCCGGACAGCCTGGGGAGAGCCGCTACACCTTC.